These 23 T cell receptor beta chains were all obtained from the same sample, sequenced in a study of neurological immune-mediated disorders (dated by TCRdb to the late 2010s). Library generation was performed with 5' RACE. The reads were generated on an Illumina HiSeq 2500. The public reads were quality trimmed at Q25 with fastp and then assembled into clones with MiXCR by TCRdb, keeping productive beta chains. Every CDR3 protein is listed once, alongside the most common genes and DNA of its rows. For this sample there are tens of thousands of distinct CDR3 sequences; more than 3% appear just once. Of the sample, 1.5% to 2% falls within the top ten clones. Sequences were obtained from PBMCs. These receptors all stem from a man younger than 45 with multiple sclerosis.

The sample holds many counts of this clonotype. This chain joins TRBV5-1 and TRBJ2-5; D remains ambiguous. Germline CDR1 is SGHRS and CDR2 is YFSETQ. The CDR3 is made up of 13 amino acids. V was trimmed by 0 bases and J by 6 bases, leaving 9 bases between them. CDR3 in amino acids: CASSLGEAKTQYF. CDR3 bases: TGCGCCAGCAGCTTGGGCGAAGCCAAGACCCAGTACTTC.

This clonotype was seen many times. The chain combines TRBV10-3 with TRBJ2-6; D perhaps matches TRBD2 (5 bases). This CDR3 is 17 amino acids long. The V gene lost 6 bases and the J gene lost 0 bases, with 15 bases spanning the gap. Germline V lookup: CDR1 ENHRY, CDR2 SYGVKD. CDR3 sequence: CAIRFGVTSSGANVLTF. CDR3 sequence (DNA): TGTGCCATCAGATTCGGGGTTACCTCCTCTGGGGCCAACGTCCTGACTTTC.

At least ten counts were recorded for this clonotype. This chain connects TRBV5-1 to TRBJ1-1, with D unresolved. The CDR3 runs 15 residues. Trimming shortened V by 0 bases and J by 6 bases, and 15 bases separated the two germline ends. Germline loops: CDR1 SGHRS, CDR2 YFSETQ. The CDR3 region has the DNA TGCGCCAGCAGCTTGGCTCCAGGACGGGAAGCTGAAGCTTTCTTT. It is translated as CASSLAPGREAEAFF.

This clonotype was detected ten times or more. The chain uses TRBV28 and TRBJ2-7; unclear D gene. CDR1 MDHEN and CDR2 SYDVKM come from the germline V gene. Trimming cost V 6 bases and J 4 bases, with 7 bases left between them. There are 11 residues in the CDR3. The CDR3 reads CASRDLYEQYF. The CDR3 bases are TGTGCCAGCAGGGACCTATACGAGCAGTACTTC.

Many counts were recorded for this clonotype. The V gene is TRBV12-3 or TRBV12-4, the J gene TRBJ1-1; D not certain. V was clipped by 3 bases and J by 4 bases, with 15 bases between them. CDR3 length equals 15 residues. The CDR3 DNA sequence: TGTGCCAGCAGTTTGGGAGGCAGCCTCCCCACTGAAGCTTTCTTT. It yields the protein CASSLGGSLPTEAFF.

This clonotype appeared many times. V is TRBV7-8 and J is TRBJ2-7; 10 bases agree with TRBD2. Germline V gene sequence: CDR1 SGHVS, CDR2 FQNEAQ. The CDR3 loop spans 15 amino acids. J lost 3 bases, V lost 5 bases, and 7 bases had no gene match. Written as DNA, the CDR3 is TGTGCCAGCAGCATACGGACTAGCGGTAACTACGAGCAGTACTTC. Amino acid sequence: CASSIRTSGNYEQYF.

This clonotype was recorded many times. The chain is built from TRBV28 and TRBJ1-2; D unclear. The CDR3 extends over 14 amino acids. The V gene's germline CDR1 is MDHEN and CDR2 SYDVKM. The V gene lost 7 bases and the J gene lost 5 bases, with 17 bases spanning the gap. The CDR3 nucleotides are TGTGCCAGCACCCCGAGGGAGGGTCGGTATGGCTACACCTTC. It codes for CASTPREGRYGYTF.

This clonotype came up many times. V usage is TRBV12-3 or TRBV12-4 and J usage is TRBJ1-5; 8 nucleotides line up with TRBD1. V trimming: 6 bases; J trimming: 0 bases; junction bases outside the gene matches: 1. This CDR3 is built from 14 residues. This chain's CDR3 is CASRTGASNQPQHF. The CDR3 coding sequence is TGTGCCAGCAGGACAGGGGCTAGCAATCAGCCCCAGCATTTT.

This clonotype was counted at least ten times. The CDR3 region has the DNA TGCAGCGTTGGACAGGGGGGCTATGGCTACACCTTC. Translation: CSVGQGGYGYTF. This chain joins TRBV29-1 and TRBJ1-2; 9 nucleotides match TRBD1. The J segment lost 4 bases and the V segment lost 4 bases, leaving 1 base of the junction unmatched. Germline V CDR1 and CDR2: SQVTM, ANQGSEA. The CDR3 consists of 12 residues.

This clonotype was recorded many times. The J gene is TRBJ2-3, the V gene TRBV20-1; 13 bases match TRBD2. V shed 6 bases, J shed 4 bases, and the junction held 7 bases outside the gene matches. CDR1 and CDR2 (germline): DFQATT, SNEGSKA (reference sequence). The CDR3 is 15 amino acids. The CDR3 loop reads CSAKTSGGRADTQYF. The CDR3 DNA is TGCAGTGCGAAGACTAGCGGGGGGCGGGCAGATACGCAGTATTTT.

This clonotype was counted many times. The CDR3 nucleotides are TGTGCCAGCAGTTTGTGGGGGAAAACTTACGAGCAGTACTTC. It yields the protein CASSLWGKTYEQYF. The genes are TRBV12-3 or TRBV12-4 and TRBJ2-7, with D perhaps given as TRBD1 or TRBD2 (5 bases each). The CDR3 has 14 amino acids. Trimming left V 3 bases short and J 4 bases short, with 13 bases between.

By proportion, this clonotype is medium-sized. The J gene is TRBJ1-1, the V gene TRBV29-1, with no clear D. The V gene's germline CDR1 is SQVTM and CDR2 ANQGSEA. The CDR3 consists of 12 residues. Trimming removed 2 bases at V and 4 bases at J, with 8 bases between. CDR3 protein: CSVESGVTEAFF. CDR3 in DNA: TGCAGCGTTGAATCCGGGGTCACTGAAGCTTTCTTT. Looking up the rest from reference TRBV29-1 and TRBJ1-1 gives the full variable domain: SAVISQKPSRDICQRGTSLTIQCQVDSQVTMMFWYRQQPGQSLTLIATANQGSEATYESGFVIDKFPISRPNLTFSTLTVSNMSPEDSSIYLCSVESGVTEAFFGQGTRLTVV.

The table lists this clonotype with many counts. The chain links TRBV7-8 to TRBJ1-4; D is undetermined. This CDR3 spans 14 amino acids. Trimming shortened V by 5 bases and J by 8 bases, and 15 bases separated the two germline ends. The V gene's germline CDR1 is SGHVS and CDR2 FQNEAQ. The DNA of the CDR3 is TGTGCCAGCAGCCCCCAGGCGGCATTGGAAAAACTGTTTTTT. Its protein product is CASSPQAALEKLFF.

The chain uses TRBV5-1 and TRBJ2-7, with 10 positions matching TRBD2. From germline, CDR1 is SGHRS and CDR2 YFSETQ. The CDR3 runs to 16 residues. V shed 4 bases and J 6 bases; nucleotides not matched to a gene: 13. CDR3 sequence reads: CASSRTMASGRGEQYF. As DNA, the CDR3 is TGCGCCAGCAGCAGAACCATGGCTAGCGGGAGAGGCGAGCAGTACTTC.

In this sample, this clonotype turned up many times. The rearrangement uses TRBV7-9 and TRBJ2-4; 12 bases align to TRBD1. In germline, CDR1 is SEHNR, CDR2 FQNEAQ (reference sequence). CDR3 length equals 18 residues. The V and J ends lost 1 base and 1 base, in that order; junction bases with no gene match: 5. The DNA for the CDR3 is TGTGCCAGCAGCTTAGGGACCGGGACAGGGGGCGCCAAAAACATTCAGTACTTC. The encoded protein is CASSLGTGTGGAKNIQYF.

Ten or more counts support this clonotype. The rearrangement joins TRBV6-6 to TRBJ2-7; 10 bases are a match to TRBD1. The CDR3 is made up of 16 amino acids. The trim removed 5 bases at V and 2 bases at J, leaving 9 bases unmatched. Germline V gene lookup returns CDR1 MNHNY and CDR2 SVGAGI (reference sequence). CDR3 DNA: TGTGCCAGCAGTCAGGGCCGGGACAGGGGACCCTACGAGCAGTACTTC. Its protein is CASSQGRDRGPYEQYF.

In this sample, this clonotype turned up many times. The V call is TRBV5-1, the J call TRBJ1-1; TRBD1 is a possible D gene (6 bases). Germline CDR1 SGHRS, CDR2 YFSETQ. The CDR3 runs to 17 residues. Between the trimmed V and J ends, which lost 4 bases and 4 bases, there was a span of 23 bases. The CDR3 sequence is CASSLSGTPSESTEAFF. The CDR3 region has the DNA TGCGCCAGCAGCCTGTCCGGGACACCCAGTGAAAGCACTGAAGCTTTCTTT.

This clonotype was counted a few times. The chain couples TRBV4-1 to TRBJ2-3; possible D gene TRBD2, 5 bases. The CDR3 runs 16 residues. Per germline, CDR1 MGHRA and CDR2 YSYEKL. Trimming took off 4 bases at V and 1 base at J, with 15 bases between the two ends. The DNA for the CDR3 is TGCGCCAGCAGCCTCGAAAGCTACGGGGGCACAGATACGCAGTATTTT. This codes for CASSLESYGGTDTQYF.

This clonotype was seen at least ten times. This chain joins TRBV5-6 and TRBJ2-1; 7 bases agree with TRBD2. The CDR3 length is 13 residues. Germline CDR1 reads SGHDT; CDR2 reads YYEEEE. The trim removed 4 bases at V and 10 bases at J, leaving 8 bases unmatched. The CDR3 nucleotides are TGTGCCAGCAGCCCTACGGGGGGAGAGGAGCAGTTCTTC. Translation gives CASSPTGGEEQFF.

This clonotype was seen many times. The chain employs TRBV7-9 and TRBJ1-4; possibly TRBD1 for D (5 bases). V lost 4 bases to trimming and J lost 6 bases, with 15 bases between them. CDR1 is SEHNR, CDR2 FQNEAQ, per germline (reference sequence). The CDR3 has 15 amino acids. CDR3 DNA sequence: TGTGCCAGCAGCTCATCCGGGACGGCTGATGAAAAACTGTTTTTT. Translation gives CASSSSGTADEKLFF.

This clonotype showed up many times. The chain has TRBV30 and TRBJ2-3; D possibly matches TRBD1 or TRBD2 (5 bases each). The CDR3 sequence is 15 residues long. Trimming stripped 1 base from V and 13 bases from J, with 24 bases between. CDR1 is GTSNPN and CDR2 is SVGIG in the germline V gene (reference sequence). The DNA for the CDR3 is TGTGCCTGGAGTGGCACCTTAGGACTCCCCCTCAGGGAGTATTTT. Encoded protein: CAWSGTLGLPLREYF.

The sample holds many counts of this clonotype. The chain joins TRBV20-1 to TRBJ1-2, with TRBD1 as a possible D gene (6 bases). V was shortened by 6 bases and J by 3 bases, with 20 bases between the two germline ends. This CDR3 region has 15 residues. Germline V gives CDR1 DFQATT, CDR2 SNEGSKA (reference sequence). CDR3 sequence: CSASTGHPRDYGYTF. The CDR3 bases are TGCAGTGCCTCGACGGGACACCCGAGGGACTATGGCTACACCTTC.

In its sample, this clonotype was seen many times. The genes are TRBV4-1 and TRBJ1-2; D remains ambiguous. Germline lookup yields CDR1 MGHRA and CDR2 YSYEKL. CDR3 size: 16 residues. V was trimmed by 2 bases and J by 4 bases, leaving 17 bases between them. CDR3 bases: TGCGCCAGCAGCCAAACCGACGGAAGGGCGGGCTATGGCTACACCTTC. Translated: CASSQTDGRAGYGYTF.